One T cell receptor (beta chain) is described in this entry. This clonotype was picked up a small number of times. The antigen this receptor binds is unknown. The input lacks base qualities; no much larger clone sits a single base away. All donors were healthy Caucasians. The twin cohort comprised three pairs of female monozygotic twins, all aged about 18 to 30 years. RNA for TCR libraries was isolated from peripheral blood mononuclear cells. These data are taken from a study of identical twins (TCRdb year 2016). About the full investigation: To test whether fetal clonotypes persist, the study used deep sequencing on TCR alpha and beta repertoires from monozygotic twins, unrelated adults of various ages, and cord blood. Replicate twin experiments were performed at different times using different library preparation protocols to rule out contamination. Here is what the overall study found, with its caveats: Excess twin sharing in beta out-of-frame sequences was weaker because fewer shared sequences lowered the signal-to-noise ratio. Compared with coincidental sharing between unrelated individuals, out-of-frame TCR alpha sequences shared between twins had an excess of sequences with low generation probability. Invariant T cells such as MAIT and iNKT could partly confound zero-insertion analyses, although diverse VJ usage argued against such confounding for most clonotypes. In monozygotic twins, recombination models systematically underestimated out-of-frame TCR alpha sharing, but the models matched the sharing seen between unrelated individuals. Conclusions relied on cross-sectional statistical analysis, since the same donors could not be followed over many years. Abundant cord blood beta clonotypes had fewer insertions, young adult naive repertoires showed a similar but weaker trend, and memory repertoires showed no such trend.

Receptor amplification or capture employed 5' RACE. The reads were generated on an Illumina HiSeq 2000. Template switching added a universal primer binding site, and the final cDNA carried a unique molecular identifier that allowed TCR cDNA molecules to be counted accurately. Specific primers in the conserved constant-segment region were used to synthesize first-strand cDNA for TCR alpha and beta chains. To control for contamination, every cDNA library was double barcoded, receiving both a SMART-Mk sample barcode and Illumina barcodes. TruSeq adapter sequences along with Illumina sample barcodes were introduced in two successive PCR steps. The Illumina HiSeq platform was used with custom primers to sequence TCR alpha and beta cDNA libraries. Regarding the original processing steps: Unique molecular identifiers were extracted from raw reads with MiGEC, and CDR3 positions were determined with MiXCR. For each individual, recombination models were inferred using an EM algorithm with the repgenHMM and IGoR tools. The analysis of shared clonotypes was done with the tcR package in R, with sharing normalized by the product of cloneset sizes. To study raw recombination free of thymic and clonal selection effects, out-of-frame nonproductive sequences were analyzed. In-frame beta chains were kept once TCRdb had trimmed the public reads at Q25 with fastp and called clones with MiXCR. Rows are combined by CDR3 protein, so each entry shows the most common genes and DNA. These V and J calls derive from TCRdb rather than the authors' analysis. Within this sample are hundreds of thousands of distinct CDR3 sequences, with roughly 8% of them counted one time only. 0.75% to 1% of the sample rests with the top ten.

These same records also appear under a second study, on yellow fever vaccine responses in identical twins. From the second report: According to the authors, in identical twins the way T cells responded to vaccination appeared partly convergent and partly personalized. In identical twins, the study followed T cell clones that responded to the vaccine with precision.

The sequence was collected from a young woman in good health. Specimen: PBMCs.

The bases read TGTGCCAGCACCCTACGGGGACAGCCTACCGGGGAGCTGTTTTTT. This gives the protein CASTLRGQPTGELFF. The V and J genes are TRBV7-2 and TRBJ2-2, with 7 central nucleotides matching TRBD1. CDR1 and CDR2, looked up from the germline V gene, are SGHTA and FQGNSA. Taken from cysteine to phenylalanine, the CDR3 has 15 residues. Only CDR3 DNA is held: 45 bases, read in frame from base 1. Compared with germline, V lacks 7 bases and J lacks 5 bases; bases without a gene match: 10. Joined to the reference TRBV7-2 and TRBJ2-2 proteins, this CDR3 gives the full variable domain: GAGVSQSPSNKVTEKGKDVELRCDPISGHTALYWYRQSLGQGLEFLIYFQGNSAPDKSGLPSDRFSAERTGGSVSTLTIQRTQQEDSAVYLCASTLRGQPTGELFFGEGSRLTVL.